This T cell receptor beta chain came from a study of cytomegalovirus exposure and HLA in healthy donors. Across the study: In a later analysis, it was reported that the roughly 130 validation repertoires had been produced on the same platform as the 500 to 750 repertoires belonging to the first cohort.

Findings and limits, study-wide: Many donors carried some public TCRs, although rarity characterized most TCR sequences. Investigators reported more than 150 TCR beta chains as tied to cytomegalovirus.

Germline CDR1 is SEHNR and CDR2 is FQNEAQ (reference sequence). The CDR3 length is 10 residues, termini included. Worth noting for this clone: Its specificity is unknown. A read error is likely, as this CDR3 ends without the conserved phenylalanine or tryptophan. It is unclear where the CDR3 begins or ends on the DNA, so no DNA is shown, and the CDR3 is as TCRdb lists it.

Using immunoSEQ multiplex PCR, the repertoire was profiled, and TCRdb retains in-frame clones only, with some absent. The sample consists of about 160,000 clones, just under 90% of them appearing once. The chain recombines TRBV7-9 with TRBJ2-7; the table's TRBD2 call for D was not verified on the DNA. The specimen sequenced was PBMCs. This clonotype was sampled from a man younger than 35 in good health and CMV-seropositive. The CDR3 sequence: CASSLVEDSG.